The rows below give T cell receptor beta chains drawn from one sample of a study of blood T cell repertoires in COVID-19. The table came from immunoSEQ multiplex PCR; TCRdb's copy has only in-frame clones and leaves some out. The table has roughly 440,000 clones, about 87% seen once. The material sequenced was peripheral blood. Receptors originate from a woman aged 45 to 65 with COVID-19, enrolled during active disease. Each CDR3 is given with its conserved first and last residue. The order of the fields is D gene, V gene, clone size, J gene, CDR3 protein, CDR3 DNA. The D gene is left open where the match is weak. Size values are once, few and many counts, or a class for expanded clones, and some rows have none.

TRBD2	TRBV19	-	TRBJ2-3	CASSRGGSTDTQYF	TGTGCCAGTAGTAGGGGGGGGAGCACAGATACGCAGTATTTT
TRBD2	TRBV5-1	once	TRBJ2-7	CASSSGESYEQYF	TGCGCCAGCTCTAGCGGGGAGTCCTACGAGCAGTACTTC
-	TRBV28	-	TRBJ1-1	CASTSLQVGAFF	TGTGCCAGCACCTCACTTCAGGTTGGAGCTTTCTTT
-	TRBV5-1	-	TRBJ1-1	CASSREQGTEAFF	TGCGCCAGCAGCAGGGAACAGGGCACTGAAGCTTTCTTT
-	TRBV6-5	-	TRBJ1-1	CASSYSRVGTEAFF	TGTGCCAGCAGTTACAGCAGGGTGGGCACTGAAGCTTTCTTT
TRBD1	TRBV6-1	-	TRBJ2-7	CASSEAHNRGYEQYF	TGTGCCAGCAGTGAAGCGCACAACAGGGGCTACGAGCAGTACTTC
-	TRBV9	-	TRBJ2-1	CASSLEGVGYNEQFF	TGTGCCAGCAGCTTAGAGGGGGTAGGGTACAATGAGCAGTTCTTC
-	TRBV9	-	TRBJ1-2	CASSPPGGVRGYTF	TGTGCCAGCAGTCCACCCGGGGGGGTCCGCGGCTACACCTTC
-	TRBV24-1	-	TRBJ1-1	CATSSTGGTEAFF	TGTGCCACCAGTAGCACGGGAGGGACTGAAGCTTTCTTT
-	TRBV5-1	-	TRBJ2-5	CASSLGGLGETQYF	TGCGCCAGCAGCTTGGGGGGACTGGGGGAGACCCAGTACTTC
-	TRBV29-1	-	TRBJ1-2	CSAYNRENYGYTF	TGCAGCGCTTATAACAGGGAAAACTATGGCTACACCTTC
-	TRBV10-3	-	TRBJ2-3	CATLGSADTQYF	TGTGCCACCCTCGGGTCCGCAGATACGCAGTATTTT
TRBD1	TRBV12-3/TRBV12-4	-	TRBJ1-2	CASRLGQSYGYTF	TGTGCCAGCAGGCTGGGACAGAGCTATGGCTACACCTTC
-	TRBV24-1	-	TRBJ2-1	CATSAGMDEQFF	TGTGCCACCTCGGCAGGGATGGATGAGCAGTTCTTC
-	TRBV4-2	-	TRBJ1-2	CASSQGTGPFGYGYTF	TGTGCCAGCAGCCAAGGAACAGGGCCTTTCGGCTATGGCTACACCTTC
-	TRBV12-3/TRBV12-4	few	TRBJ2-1	CASSPTSNEQFF	TGTGCCAGCAGCCCAACTAGCAATGAGCAGTTCTTC
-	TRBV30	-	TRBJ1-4	CAWSWQGGEKLFF	TGTGCCTGGAGTTGGCAGGGAGGGGAAAAACTGTTTTTT
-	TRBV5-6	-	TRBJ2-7	CASSLDAGMGYEQYF	TGTGCCAGCAGCTTGGACGCGGGAATGGGGTACGAGCAGTACTTC
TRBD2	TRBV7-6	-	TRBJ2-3	CASSTERGHHSSTDTQYF	TGTGCCAGCAGCACAGAGCGGGGGCACCATTCTAGCACAGATACGCAGTATTTT
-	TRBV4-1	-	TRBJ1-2	CASSQSAIAMNGYTF	TGCGCCAGCAGCCAGAGCGCGATTGCAATGAATGGCTACACCTTC
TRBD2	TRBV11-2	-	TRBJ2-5	CASSLTTRFSGGARETQYF	TGTGCCAGCAGCCTCACCACTCGCTTTAGCGGGGGGGCGAGGGAGACCCAGTACTTC
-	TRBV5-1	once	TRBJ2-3	CASSLGETTTDTQYF	TGCGCCAGCAGCTTGGGGGAGACTACAACAGATACGCAGTATTTT
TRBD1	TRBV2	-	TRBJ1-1	CASSRSGQAFTEAFF	TGTGCCAGCAGTAGGTCGGGACAGGCCTTCACTGAAGCTTTCTTT
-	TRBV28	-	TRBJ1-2	CASSSRYYGYTF	TGTGCCAGCAGTTCGCGCTACTATGGCTACACCTTC
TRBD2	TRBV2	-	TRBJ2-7	CASSGQTSGGFSSYEQYF	TGTGCCAGCAGTGGTCAGACTAGCGGGGGTTTTAGCTCCTACGAGCAGTACTTC
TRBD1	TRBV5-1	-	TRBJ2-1	CASSLRQGEGEQFF	TGCGCCAGCAGCTTGCGACAGGGGGAAGGTGAGCAGTTCTTC
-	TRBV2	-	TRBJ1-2	CASSGGDTLMHSSWGTYGYTF	TGTGCCAGCAGTGGAGGGGACACCCTTATGCACTCCTCATGGGGTACTTATGGCTACACCTTC
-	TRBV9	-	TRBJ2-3	CASSVGGASTDTQYF	TGTGCCAGCAGCGTAGGCGGGGCCAGCACAGATACGCAGTATTTT
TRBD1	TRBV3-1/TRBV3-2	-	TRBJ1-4	CASSPLPGQGVEKLFF	TGTGCCAGCAGCCCGCTCCCAGGACAGGGGGTCGAAAAACTGTTTTTT
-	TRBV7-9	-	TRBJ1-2	CASSLAGNGYTF	TGTGCCAGCAGCTTAGCCGGGAACGGCTACACCTTC
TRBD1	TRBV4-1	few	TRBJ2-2	CASSQQGVTGELFF	TGCGCCAGCAGCCAACAGGGGGTTACCGGGGAGCTGTTTTTT